Presented here are 14 T cell receptor beta chains from one specimen sequenced in a study of CD8 T cells in Susac syndrome (dated by TCRdb to between 2019 and 2020). Library prep was done by the immunoSEQ multiplex PCR assay. RNA was extracted with the RNeasy kit and roughly 0.45 to 1 ug was reverse transcribed using random hexamers. In-frame beta chains were kept once TCRdb had trimmed the public reads at Q25 with fastp and called clones with MiXCR. Rows with a matching CDR3 protein are joined into one entry that keeps the most common DNA and genes. For this sample the table gives about 160,000 distinct CDR3 sequences, of which around 93% were detected only once. The ten biggest clones cover just over 0.13% of the sample. The sequenced sample was CD4+ T cells from PBMCs. Receptors originate from a human donor in good health.

The chain links TRBV2 to TRBJ1-1; D possibly corresponds to TRBD1 (5 bases). CDR3 length equals 14 residues. V was pared by 4 bases and J by 3 bases, with 12 bases between. In germline, CDR1 is SNHLY, CDR2 FYNNEI. In nucleotides, the CDR3 is TGTGCCAGCAGTGGGGAGGGGACGTACACTGAAGCTTTCTTT. Protein sequence: CASSGEGTYTEAFF.

This chain connects TRBV29-1 to TRBJ1-1; D perhaps matches TRBD1 (6 bases). The CDR3 is 13 residues long. Trimming shortened V by 4 bases and J by 0 bases, and 9 bases separated the two germline ends. Germline V lookup: CDR1 SQVTM, CDR2 ANQGSEA. The CDR3 sequence is CSVGTAMNTEAFF. As DNA, the CDR3 is TGCAGCGTTGGGACAGCCATGAACACTGAAGCTTTCTTT.

This clonotype showed up just a few times. The rearrangement joins TRBV27 to TRBJ1-5; no reliable D call. From germline, CDR1 is MNHEY and CDR2 SMNVEV (reference sequence). The CDR3 totals 13 residues. With 5 bases removed from V and 4 bases from J, the gap between germline ends came to 9 bases. CDR3 region: CASSLSPNQPQHF. CDR3 DNA sequence: TGTGCCAGCAGTCTGTCGCCTAATCAGCCCCAGCATTTT.

This rearrangement joins TRBV7-9 to TRBJ1-2; D uncertain. Germline V lookup: CDR1 SEHNR, CDR2 FQNEAQ (reference sequence). V was trimmed by 5 bases and J by 8 bases, leaving 9 bases between them. This CDR3 region has 11 residues. CDR3 amino acids: CASSPGRGYTF. The CDR3 region has the DNA TGTGCCAGCAGCCCCGGGAGAGGCTACACCTTC.

This clonotype was seen a single time. This chain connects TRBV7-8 to TRBJ2-1, with 12 bases lining up with TRBD2. Trimming took 5 bases from V and 14 from J; bases not matched to a gene: 7. CDR1 SGHVS and CDR2 FQNEAQ come from the germline V gene. The length of the CDR3 is 13 residues. CDR3 in DNA: TGTGCCAGCAGCCCAAGACTAGCGGGGGTGGAGTTCTTC. Encoded protein: CASSPRLAGVEFF.

The chain carries TRBV2 and TRBJ1-2, with D possibly matching TRBD1 (5 bases). The CDR3 length is 13 residues. Trimming removed 8 bases from V and 3 bases from J, with 13 bases in between. Germline CDR1 SNHLY, CDR2 FYNNEI. The CDR3 sequence: CASWTGTDYGYTF. In DNA form, the CDR3 reads TGTGCCAGCTGGACCGGGACCGACTATGGCTACACCTTC.

This clonotype was detected only a few times. The gene calls are TRBV6-4 and TRBJ2-3; D remains unclear. The CDR3 spans 14 residues. Trimming removed 3 bases at V and 2 bases at J, with 9 bases between. Germline lookup yields CDR1 MRHNA and CDR2 SNTAGT. Here the CDR3 reads CASSEAGYTDTQYF. The CDR3 nucleotides are TGTGCCAGCAGTGAGGCAGGATACACAGATACGCAGTATTTT.

The CDR3 here is CASSIAERRNPAFF. The CDR3 nucleotides read TGTGCCAGTAGTATAGCAGAGAGACGGAATCCGGCTTTCTTT. This chain joins TRBV19 and TRBJ1-1, with D unresolved. In germline, CDR1 is LNHDA, CDR2 SQIVND (reference sequence). Deletions cut 1 base from V and 11 bases from J, with 17 bases between. The CDR3 length is 14 residues.

Only one count was recorded for this clonotype. J is TRBJ1-2 and V is TRBV28, with 10 bases fitting TRBD1. The germline gives CDR1 MDHEN, CDR2 SYDVKM. The J segment lost 8 bases and the V segment lost 4 bases, leaving 13 bases of the junction unmatched. The CDR3 runs 16 residues. This CDR3 is CASSSPGQGGNKGYTF. CDR3 sequence (DNA): TGTGCCAGCAGTTCCCCTGGACAGGGGGGGAATAAGGGCTACACCTTC.

The chain combines TRBV15 with TRBJ2-6, with D possibly matching TRBD1 (6 bases). The CDR3 loop spans 19 amino acids. From germline, CDR1 is LNHNV and CDR2 YYDKDF (reference sequence). Trimming removed 0 bases from V and 0 bases from J, with 15 bases in between. The CDR3 DNA sequence: TGTGCCACCAGCAGAGAGAGGACAGCATTCACCTCTGGGGCCAACGTCCTGACTTTC. This encodes CATSRERTAFTSGANVLTF.

This chain links TRBV6-6 with TRBJ2-1, with 9 nucleotides matching TRBD2. Germline lookup yields CDR1 MNHNY and CDR2 SVGAGI (reference sequence). The CDR3 consists of 16 residues. The junction had 8 bases not matched to a gene; V was cut back by 6 bases and J by 2 bases. The CDR3 bases are TGTGCCAGCAGCCTCGAGCGGGGGGTGCCCTACAATGAGCAGTTCTTC. It yields the protein CASSLERGVPYNEQFF.

The rearrangement uses TRBV2 and TRBJ1-2; D is ambiguous. Germline V lookup: CDR1 SNHLY, CDR2 FYNNEI. The CDR3 is 13 amino acids. The ends were cut back, 1 base at V and 4 bases at J, with 7 bases in the middle. The CDR3 spells CASSEGRFYGYTF. The CDR3 DNA is TGTGCCAGCAGTGAAGGACGGTTCTATGGCTACACCTTC.

This chain joins TRBV19 and TRBJ2-7; the D is unclear. Deletions cut 1 base from V and 5 bases from J, with 12 bases between. This CDR3 has 14 residues. Germline CDR1 and CDR2: LNHDA and SQIVND (reference sequence). CDR3 sequence (DNA): TGTGCCAGTAGTATAGCCCTCCGATCGGACGAGCAGTACTTC. This sequence encodes CASSIALRSDEQYF.

V is TRBV5-5 and J is TRBJ2-1; D is unresolved. CDR3 length: 14 amino acids. Deletions cut 5 bases from V and 6 bases from J, with 15 bases between. The germline V gene encodes CDR1 SGHKS and CDR2 YYEKEE (reference sequence). CDR3 sequence: CASSPGPSSNEQFF. The CDR3 DNA is TGTGCCAGCAGTCCCGGGCCCTCGAGCAATGAGCAGTTCTTC.